One T cell receptor beta chain is described in this entry. This record belongs to a study of blood T cell repertoires in COVID-19. About the study: Acute and convalescent COVID-19 specimens originated in the United States, Italy and Spain. T cells, B-cell-depleted T cells, or PBMCs provided the cDNA or gDNA that served as material.

The data were produced by immunoSEQ multiplex PCR, yet TCRdb's version contains in-frame clones alone and is incomplete. The sample contains roughly 76,000 clones, roughly 79% of which appear only once. CDR3 length equals 15 residues. V lost 0 bases to trimming and J lost 5 bases, with 10 bases between them. The germline gives CDR1 LNHNV, CDR2 YYDKDF (reference sequence). What was sequenced was peripheral blood. The receptor's source is a man between 65 and 85 years old with acute or convalescent COVID-19. This chain connects TRBV15 to TRBJ2-2; TRBD2 might be the D (5 bases). This CDR3 reads CATSRDGQRTGELFF. CDR3 nucleotide sequence: TGTGCCACCAGCAGAGATGGGCAGCGGACCGGGGAGCTGTTTTTT. Full variable domain (remainder filled in from reference TRBV15 and TRBJ2-2): DAMVIQNPRYQVTQFGKPVTLSCSQTLNHNVMYWYQQKSSQAPKLLFHYYDKDFNNEADTPDNFQSRRPNTSFCFLDIRSPGLGDTAMYLCATSRDGQRTGELFFGEGSRLTVL.